Below, 8 T cell receptor beta chains from the same sample are listed, as sequenced in a study of cytomegalovirus exposure and HLA in healthy donors. Primers for the PCR totalled 60 Vbeta and 13 Jbeta. Repertoires were generated with immunoSEQ multiplex PCR, while TCRdb's copy carries only in-frame clones and drops some. The table records some 140,000 clones, about 80% of them present only once. The sequenced material came from PBMCs. The source of these receptors is a woman in her thirties or forties in good health and CMV-seronegative.

J is TRBJ1-5 and V is TRBV6-1; D gene uncertain. CDR3 length: 15 residues. Germline V lookup: CDR1 MNHNS, CDR2 SASEGT. Trimming shortened V by 3 bases and J by 7 bases, and 16 bases separated the two germline ends. The CDR3 region is CASSDSPSGGQPQHF. CDR3 sequence (DNA): TGTGCCAGCAGTGATAGCCCATCGGGTGGCCAGCCCCAGCATTTT.

This clone was seen a handful of times. The chain joins TRBV10-3 to TRBJ1-2; 9 nucleotides agree with TRBD1. In germline, CDR1 is ENHRY, CDR2 SYGVKD. The CDR3 extends over 13 amino acids. Trimming cost V 6 bases and J 5 bases; bases outside gene matches: 4. Written as DNA, the CDR3 is TGTGCCATCAGCCCGGGACAGGGATATGGCTACACCTTC. Its translation: CAISPGQGYGYTF.

The chain uses TRBV27 and TRBJ1-5; D may be TRBD1 (6 bases). The germline V gene encodes CDR1 MNHEY and CDR2 SMNVEV (reference sequence). V lost 2 bases to trimming and J lost 5 bases, with 13 bases between them. This CDR3 spans 15 amino acids. As DNA, the CDR3 is TGTGCCAGCAGTTTAGAGGGGGGGGCGGATCAGCCCCAGCATTTT. The encoded protein is CASSLEGGADQPQHF.

The gene calls are TRBV5-6 and TRBJ1-6; D unclear. Trimming cost V 3 bases and J 4 bases, with 11 bases left between them. This CDR3 comprises 15 residues. The germline gives CDR1 SGHDT, CDR2 YYEEEE. The CDR3 is CASSSEQNYNSPLHF. The DNA of the CDR3 is TGTGCCAGCAGCTCCGAGCAAAATTATAATTCACCCCTCCACTTT.

The CDR3: CASSARTGETGELFF. The CDR3 DNA reads as TGTGCCAGCAGTGCTCGGACAGGCGAGACCGGGGAGCTGTTTTTT. This chain joins TRBV6-1 and TRBJ2-2; 7 bases are a match to TRBD1. The length of the CDR3 is 15 residues. V was clipped by 4 bases and J by 5 bases; unmatched bases: 7. Germline values: CDR1 MNHNS, CDR2 SASEGT.

This clone appeared a single time. This chain connects TRBV9 to TRBJ2-7, with a tentative D call TRBD2 (6 bases). Germline-derived CDR1 and CDR2 are SGDLS and YYNGEE. CDR3 size: 14 residues. V was trimmed by 4 bases and J by 4 bases, leaving 15 bases between them. CDR3 sequence (DNA): TGTGCCAGCAGCCCCGGCGGGGAGATGTACGAGCAGTACTTC. It translates to CASSPGGEMYEQYF.

The J gene is TRBJ2-5, the V gene TRBV30; 10 bases line up with TRBD1. Germline-derived CDR1 and CDR2 are GTSNPN and SVGIG (reference sequence). The CDR3 has 14 residues. The trim removed 2 bases at V and 6 bases at J, leaving 6 bases unmatched. The CDR3 region has the DNA TGTGCCTGGAGTACGCAGACAGGGGGCCAGACCCAGTACTTC. The encoded protein is CAWSTQTGGQTQYF.

The genes are TRBV5-1 and TRBJ1-1; no definite D call. This CDR3 comprises 15 residues. Germline CDR1 SGHRS, CDR2 YFSETQ. V lost 2 bases and J 1 base, leaving 12 bases between the germline ends. This chain's CDR3 is CASSLVESPNTEAFF. CDR3 nucleotide sequence: TGCGCCAGCAGCTTAGTGGAGAGCCCGAACACTGAAGCTTTCTTT. Looking up the rest from reference TRBV5-1 and TRBJ1-1 gives the full variable domain: KAGVTQTPRYLIKTRGQQVTLSCSPISGHRSVSWYQQTPGQGLQFLFEYFSETQRNKGNFPGRFSGRQFSNSRSEMNVSTLELGDSALYLCASSLVESPNTEAFFGQGTRLTVV.